The next 25 T cell receptor beta chains were all read from a single sample in a study of T cell changes during pregnancy in multiple sclerosis. TCRdb's table, derived via immunoSEQ multiplex PCR, lists solely in-frame clones and lacks some. This sample has 60,000 to 65,000 clones; roughly 92% occur once, and the top ten carry roughly 1.4%. The starting material was peripheral blood, obtained in the second trimester of pregnancy. All receptors derive from a female donor with multiple sclerosis, enrolled in a pregnancy study.

Only one count was recorded for this clone. The junction and the germline gene differ at one end; a read error may be behind it. The chain is built from TRBV19 and TRBJ2-1, with a weak D call TRBD1 (6 bases). From germline, CDR1 is LNHDA and CDR2 SQIVND (reference sequence). The CDR3 is 13 residues long. The CDR3 nucleotides read TGTGCTAGTACCCCGCCAGGGGTGCGGGAGCAGTTCTTC. This gives the protein CASTPPGVREQFF.

V usage is TRBV4-1 and J usage is TRBJ1-1, with D uncertain. Germline assignment: CDR1 MGHRA and CDR2 YSYEKL. V lost 4 bases and J 1 base, leaving 10 bases between the germline ends. CDR3 size: 14 residues. CDR3 in amino acids: CASSLFSRNTEAFF. CDR3 coding DNA: TGCGCCAGCAGCCTATTTAGCAGGAACACTGAAGCTTTCTTT.

This chain joins TRBV19 and TRBJ2-5; 11 positions match TRBD2. CDR1 is LNHDA and CDR2 is SQIVND in the germline V gene (reference sequence). This CDR3 is built from 14 residues. V dropped 3 bases and J dropped 9; count of bases not matched to a gene: 6. The CDR3 loop reads CASSMEVAGGAQYF. The CDR3 region has the DNA TGTGCCAGTAGTATGGAGGTAGCGGGAGGGGCCCAGTACTTC.

This sequence joins TRBV19 and TRBJ2-1; the match to TRBD2 covers 9 bases. J was trimmed by 8 bases and V by 1 base; bases with no gene match: 3. Per the germline V gene, CDR1 is LNHDA and CDR2 is SQIVND (reference sequence). There are 14 residues in the CDR3. In DNA form, the CDR3 reads TGTGCCAGTAGTATAGGGGGACTAGCCTATGAGCAGTTCTTC. Protein: CASSIGGLAYEQFF.

The chain has TRBV27 and TRBJ1-2; 9 bases map to TRBD1. This CDR3 contains 15 residues. Trimming removed 4 bases from V and 10 bases from J; junction bases left unmatched: 13. Germline CDR1 MNHEY, CDR2 SMNVEV (reference sequence). The CDR3 nucleotides read TGTGCCAGCAGTTCCACCGGGACAGGGATTCCCCTCTACACCTTC. Translation gives CASSSTGTGIPLYTF.

V and J are TRBV5-1 and TRBJ1-1, with 11 bases identical to TRBD1. Germline CDR1 and CDR2: SGHRS and YFSETQ. The V gene end was trimmed by 4 bases and the J gene end by 5 bases; junction bases not matched to a gene: 7. This CDR3 region has 15 residues. The DNA for the CDR3 is TGCGCCAGCAGCACCATGGACAGGGGGCGTACTGAAGCTTTCTTT. Translation: CASSTMDRGRTEAFF.

The V call is TRBV7-9, the J call TRBJ1-1, with a tentative D call TRBD1 (6 bases). V was cut by 4 bases and J by 1 base, with 19 bases left in between. This CDR3 is 17 amino acids long. Germline CDR1 and CDR2: SEHNR and FQNEAQ (reference sequence). This CDR3 reads CASSSMIGQSANTEAFF. CDR3 nucleotides: TGTGCCAGCAGCTCCATGATTGGACAGTCAGCGAACACTGAAGCTTTCTTT.

This chain uses TRBV7-9 with TRBJ1-2; 7 nucleotides agree with TRBD1. The CDR3 extends over 16 amino acids. Per the germline V gene, CDR1 is SEHNR and CDR2 is FQNEAQ (reference sequence). The V gene end was trimmed by 1 base and the J gene end by 8 bases; junction bases not matched to a gene: 13. The CDR3 bases are TGTGCCAGCAGCTTAGGGGGGACAGCCCTTCGAAGGGGCTACACCTTC. This encodes CASSLGGTALRRGYTF. The full variable domain, completed using reference TRBV7-9 and TRBJ1-2, is DTGVSQNPRHKITKRGQNVTFRCDPISEHNRLYWYRQTLGQGPEFLTYFQNEAQLEKSRLLSDRFSAERPKGSFSTLEIQRTEQGDSAMYLCASSLGGTALRRGYTFGSGTRLTVV.

This rearrangement joins TRBV19 to TRBJ1-5; 7 nucleotides align to TRBD1. CDR3 size: 15 residues. Germline values: CDR1 LNHDA, CDR2 SQIVND (reference sequence). Trimming at V came to 6 bases and at J to 0 bases, leaving 5 bases not matched to a gene. The CDR3 loop reads CASSRGTVSNQPQHF. CDR3 sequence (DNA): TGTGCCAGTAGCCGAGGGACAGTTAGCAATCAGCCCCAGCATTTT. Full variable domain (missing parts from reference TRBV19 and TRBJ1-5): DGGITQSPKYLFRKEGQNVTLSCEQNLNHDAMYWYRQDPGQGLRLIYYSQIVNDFQKGDIAEGYSVSREKKESFPLTVTSAQKNPTAFYLCASSRGTVSNQPQHFGDGTRLSIL.

This clone was found once. The chain employs TRBV25-1 and TRBJ1-6, with D possibly being TRBD1 (6 bases). The CDR3 extends over 17 amino acids. With 3 bases removed from V and 7 bases from J, the gap between germline ends came to 19 bases. CDR1 and CDR2 from the germline V gene are MGHDK and SYGVNS. The CDR3 DNA is TGTGCCAGCAGTGAGGGGGGGATTGGACAGCCGAATTCACCCCTCCACTTT. Its translation: CASSEGGIGQPNSPLHF. The full variable domain, with the rest looked up from reference TRBV25-1 and TRBJ1-6, is EADIYQTPRYLVIGTGKKITLECSQTMGHDKMYWYQQDPGMELHLIHYSYGVNSTEKGDLSSESTVSRIRTEHFPLTLESARPSHTSQYLCASSEGGIGQPNSPLHFGNGTRLTVT.

This chain joins TRBV30 and TRBJ2-5; weak D call: TRBD2 (6 bases). The germline CDR1 and CDR2 sequences are GTSNPN and SVGIG (reference sequence). Trimming took 6 bases from V and 1 from J, leaving 15 bases between them. The CDR3 covers 14 residues. The CDR3 spells CACVRDSPQETQYF. In nucleotides, the CDR3 is TGTGCCTGCGTCCGGGACTCACCCCAAGAGACCCAGTACTTC. The full variable domain, rest sourced from reference TRBV30 and TRBJ2-5, is SQTIHQWPATLVQPVGSPLSLECTVEGTSNPNLYWYRQAAGRGLQLLFYSVGIGQISSEVPQNLSASRPQDRQFILSSKKLLLSDSGFYLCACVRDSPQETQYFGPGTRLLVL.

The chain has TRBV19 and TRBJ1-5, with TRBD1 identical over 11 bases. Looked up from germline, CDR1 is LNHDA and CDR2 is SQIVND (reference sequence). The CDR3 is made up of 16 amino acids. J was trimmed by 6 bases and V by 8 bases; bases with no gene match: 12. CDR3 sequence (DNA): TGTGCCAGTGCTAATTTTGGACAGGGGGCTAGTCAGCCCCAGCATTTT. Translated, it gives CASANFGQGASQPQHF.

This sequence joins TRBV7-8 and TRBJ2-6, with D possibly being TRBD1 (5 bases). CDR1 is SGHVS and CDR2 is FQNEAQ in the germline V gene. V lost 0 bases and J 2 bases, leaving 17 bases between the germline ends. The CDR3 covers 19 residues. Written as DNA, the CDR3 is TGTGCCAGCAGCTTAGCGGGCAGGGCGATATTGGCTGGGGCCAACGTCCTGACTTTC. This translates into CASSLAGRAILAGANVLTF.

The chain recombines TRBV5-4 with TRBJ2-5, with TRBD2 matching over 12 bases. The length of the CDR3 is 16 residues. Germline values: CDR1 SGHNT, CDR2 YYREEE (reference sequence). Trimming cost V 4 bases and J 3 bases; bases outside gene matches: 7. DNA for the CDR3: TGTGCCAGCAGCGGGCTAGCGGGAGGGCTTGAAGAGACCCAGTACTTC. Residues: CASSGLAGGLEETQYF.

This clone was detected only once. J is TRBJ1-5 and V is TRBV29-1; possibly TRBD1 for D (5 bases). CDR3 length: 13 amino acids. V shed 2 bases and J shed 4 bases, with 9 bases lying between them. From germline, CDR1 is SQVTM and CDR2 ANQGSEA. The CDR3 is CSVEQGGNQPQHF. The CDR3 region has the DNA TGCAGCGTTGAACAGGGAGGAAATCAGCCCCAGCATTTT.

This clone was seen once. The gene calls are TRBV2 and TRBJ1-3; the D is unclear. CDR1 is SNHLY, CDR2 FYNNEI, per germline. This CDR3 region has 15 residues. Trimming removed 6 bases from V and 0 bases from J, with 12 bases in between. CDR3 bases: TGTGCCAGCAGGGTCGGCGGGAGCTCTGGAAACACCATATATTTT. Translation gives CASRVGGSSGNTIYF. Filled out from reference TRBV2 and TRBJ1-3, the complete variable domain reads EPEVTQTPSHQVTQMGQEVILRCVPISNHLYFYWYRQILGQKVEFLVSFYNNEISEKSEIFDDQFSVERPDGSNFTLKIRSTKLEDSAMYFCASRVGGSSGNTIYFGEGSWLTVV.

The chain joins TRBV4-2 to TRBJ2-7, with 12 bases matching TRBD1. This CDR3 has 19 amino acids. The junction had 14 bases not matched to a gene; V was cut back by 2 bases and J by 3 bases. The germline gives CDR1 LGHNA, CDR2 YNFKEQ. The CDR3 DNA sequence: TGTGCCAGCAGCCAACCCGGGACAGGGGGCGTAACGCACCACTACGAGCAGTACTTC. It translates to CASSQPGTGGVTHHYEQYF.

The chain recombines TRBV19 with TRBJ2-5; the match to TRBD1 covers 8 bases. This CDR3 is built from 15 residues. J was trimmed by 0 bases and V by 4 bases; bases with no gene match: 4. CDR1 and CDR2 (germline): LNHDA, SQIVND (reference sequence). CDR3: CASSTRTGYQETQYF. The CDR3 DNA sequence: TGTGCCAGTAGTACACGGACAGGGTACCAAGAGACCCAGTACTTC.

This clone was recorded only once. The chain has TRBV7-6 and TRBJ2-7, with D maybe TRBD2 (6 bases). The CDR3 spans 15 residues. Trimming removed 0 bases at V and 2 bases at J, with 11 bases between. Germline CDR1 SGHVS, CDR2 FNYEAQ. The CDR3 nucleotides read TGTGCCAGCAGCTTAGCTAGCGGCACGACCTACGAGCAGTACTTC. It translates to CASSLASGTTYEQYF.

This clone came up a few times. V and J are TRBV2 and TRBJ1-1, with 9 bases aligning to TRBD1. The length of the CDR3 is 13 residues. V was pared by 6 bases and J by 7 bases, with 6 bases of the junction left unmatched. Looked up from germline, CDR1 is SNHLY and CDR2 is FYNNEI. CDR3 coding DNA: TGTGCCAGCAGACAGGGGGCCTCGGGTGAAGCTTTCTTT. Protein product: CASRQGASGEAFF.

The J gene is TRBJ1-1, the V gene TRBV28; no reliable D call. The V and J ends lost 3 bases and 5 bases respectively, with 4 bases between them. Germline CDR1 is MDHEN and CDR2 is SYDVKM. The CDR3 totals 11 residues. The CDR3 DNA reads as TGTGCCAGCAGTTTCAATACTGAAGCTTTCTTT. Encoded protein: CASSFNTEAFF.

This chain links TRBV12-5 with TRBJ1-2; TRBD1 might be the D (5 bases). The CDR3 totals 15 residues. The germline gives CDR1 LGHNT, CDR2 FRNRAP. V lost 2 bases and J lost 4, with 14 bases in between. The CDR3: CASGLIPGGSYGYTF. The CDR3 coding sequence is TGTGCTAGTGGTTTGATTCCGGGGGGATCCTATGGCTACACCTTC.

The chain couples TRBV4-3 to TRBJ1-2, with D unclear. The germline CDR1 and CDR2 sequences are LGHNA and YSLEER. Trimming shortened V by 0 bases and J by 6 bases, and 11 bases separated the two germline ends. The CDR3 is made up of 14 amino acids. The CDR3 is CASSQDLRGDGYTF. The CDR3 DNA sequence: TGCGCCAGCAGCCAAGATTTGCGCGGGGATGGCTACACCTTC.

This clone was seen a few times. The V gene is TRBV19, the J gene TRBJ1-1, with TRBD1 matching 8 bases. The V gene end was trimmed by 3 bases and the J gene end by 4 bases; junction bases not matched to a gene: 7. CDR1 is LNHDA and CDR2 is SQIVND in the germline V gene (reference sequence). CDR3 length: 15 residues. The CDR3 sequence: CASSIRQGLGTEAFF. Here the CDR3 DNA reads TGTGCCAGTAGTATCCGACAGGGGTTAGGCACTGAAGCTTTCTTT.

The chain recombines TRBV5-1 with TRBJ2-5; maybe TRBD2 (6 bases). Germline CDR1 and CDR2: SGHRS and YFSETQ. V shed 4 bases and J shed 5 bases, with 15 bases lying between them. The CDR3 runs 14 residues. CDR3 DNA sequence: TGCGCCAGCAGCCCGGGAGAGGGGCAGGAGACCCAGTACTTC. Protein sequence: CASSPGEGQETQYF.